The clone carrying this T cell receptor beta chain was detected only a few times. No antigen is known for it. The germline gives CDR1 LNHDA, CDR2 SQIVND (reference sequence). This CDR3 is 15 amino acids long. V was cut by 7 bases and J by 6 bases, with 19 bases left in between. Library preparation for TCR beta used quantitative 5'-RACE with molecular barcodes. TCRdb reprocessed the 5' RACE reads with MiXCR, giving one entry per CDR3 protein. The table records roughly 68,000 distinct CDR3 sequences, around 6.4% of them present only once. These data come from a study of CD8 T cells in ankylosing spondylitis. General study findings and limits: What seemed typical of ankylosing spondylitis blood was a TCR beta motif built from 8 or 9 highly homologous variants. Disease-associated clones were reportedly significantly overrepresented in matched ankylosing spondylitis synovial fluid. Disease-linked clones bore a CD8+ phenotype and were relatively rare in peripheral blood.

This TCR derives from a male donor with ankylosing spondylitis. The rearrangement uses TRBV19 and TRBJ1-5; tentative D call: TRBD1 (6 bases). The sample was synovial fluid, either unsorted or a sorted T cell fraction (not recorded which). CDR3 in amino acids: CASTGETGKGQPQHF. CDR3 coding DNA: TGTGCCAGTACGGGCGAAACAGGGAAAGGTCAGCCCCAGCATTTT.